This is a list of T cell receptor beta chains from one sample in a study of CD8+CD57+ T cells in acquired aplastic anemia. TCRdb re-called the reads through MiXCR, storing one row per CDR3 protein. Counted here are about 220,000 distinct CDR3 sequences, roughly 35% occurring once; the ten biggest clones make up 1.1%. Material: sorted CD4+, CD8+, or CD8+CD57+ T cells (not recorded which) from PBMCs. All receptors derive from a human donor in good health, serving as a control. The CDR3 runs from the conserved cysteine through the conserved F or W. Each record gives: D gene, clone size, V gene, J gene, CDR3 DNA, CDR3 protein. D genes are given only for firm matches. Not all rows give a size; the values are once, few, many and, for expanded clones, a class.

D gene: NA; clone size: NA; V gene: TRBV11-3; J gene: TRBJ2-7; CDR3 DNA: TGTGCCAGCAGCCTGGAGACTAGTACCTACGAGCAGTACTTC; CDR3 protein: CASSLETSTYEQYF
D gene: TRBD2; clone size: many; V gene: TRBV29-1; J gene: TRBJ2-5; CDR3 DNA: TGCAGCGGACTAGCGGGAGTCGAGACCCAGTACTTC; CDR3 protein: CSGLAGVETQYF
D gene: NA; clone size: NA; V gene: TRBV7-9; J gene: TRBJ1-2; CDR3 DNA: TGTGCCAGCAGCCCCGACAGCCCTTGGTGGTACACCTTC; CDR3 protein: CASSPDSPWWYTF
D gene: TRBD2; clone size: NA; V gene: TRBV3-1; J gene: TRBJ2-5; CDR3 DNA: TGTGCCAGCAGCCAAGAGGCTAGCGGGATTAAGACCCAGTACTTC; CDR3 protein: CASSQEASGIKTQYF
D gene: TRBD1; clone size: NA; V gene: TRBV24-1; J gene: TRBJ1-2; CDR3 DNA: TGTGCCACCAGTGCTAGCGGACAGGGAGGGCGACCTAACTATGGCTACACCTTC; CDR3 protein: CATSASGQGGRPNYGYTF
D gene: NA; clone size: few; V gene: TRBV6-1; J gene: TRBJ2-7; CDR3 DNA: TGTGCCAGCAGTCTAGAGCCTGGCTACGAGCAGTACTTC; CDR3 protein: CASSLEPGYEQYF
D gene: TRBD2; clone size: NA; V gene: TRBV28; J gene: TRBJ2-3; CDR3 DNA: TGTGCCAGCAGTTTAGAAGGACTGCGGGAGTGGTATTTT; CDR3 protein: CASSLEGLREWYF
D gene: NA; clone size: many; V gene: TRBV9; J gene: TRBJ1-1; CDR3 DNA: TGTGCCAGCAGCGTAGTGGGACACACTGAAGCTTTCTTT; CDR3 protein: CASSVVGHTEAFF
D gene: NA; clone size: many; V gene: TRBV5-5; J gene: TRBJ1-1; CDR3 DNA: TGTGCCAGCAGCTTGGATGCGAACACTGAAGCTTTCTTT; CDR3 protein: CASSLDANTEAFF
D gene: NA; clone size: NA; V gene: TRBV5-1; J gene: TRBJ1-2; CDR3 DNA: TGCGCCAGCAGCTTGGGCCACTATGACTACACCTTC; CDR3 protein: CASSLGHYDYTF
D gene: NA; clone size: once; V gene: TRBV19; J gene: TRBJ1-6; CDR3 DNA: TGTGCCAGTAGTCCAGACAGAAAAGCTTCACCCCTCCACTTT; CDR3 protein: CASSPDRKASPLHF
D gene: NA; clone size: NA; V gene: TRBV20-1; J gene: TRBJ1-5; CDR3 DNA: TGCAGTGCTAGAGTCGCCGAGCAGCCCCAGCATTTT; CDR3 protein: CSARVAEQPQHF
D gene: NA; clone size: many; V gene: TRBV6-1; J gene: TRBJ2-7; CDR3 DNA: TGTGCCAGCAGTGAACCTCAGGGCTACGAGCAGTACTTC; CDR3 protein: CASSEPQGYEQYF
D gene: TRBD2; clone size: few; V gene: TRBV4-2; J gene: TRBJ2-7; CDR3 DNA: TGTGCCAGCAGCCAAGTAACTAGCGGGAACGAGCAGTACTTC; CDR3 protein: CASSQVTSGNEQYF
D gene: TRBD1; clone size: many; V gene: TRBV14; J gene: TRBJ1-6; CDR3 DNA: TGTGCCAGCAGCCAAGACAACAGGGGCTCCTATAATTCACCCCTCCACTTT; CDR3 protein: CASSQDNRGSYNSPLHF
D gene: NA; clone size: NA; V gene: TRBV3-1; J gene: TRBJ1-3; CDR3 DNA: TGTGCCAGCAGCCGAGTACCGGCAGGTGCTGGAAACACCATATATTTT; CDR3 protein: CASSRVPAGAGNTIYF
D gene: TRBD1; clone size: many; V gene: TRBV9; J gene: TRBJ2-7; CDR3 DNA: TGTGCCAGCAGCCCCGCCCAGTCGGGACAGGGGGGCTACGAGCAGTACTTC; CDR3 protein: CASSPAQSGQGGYEQYF
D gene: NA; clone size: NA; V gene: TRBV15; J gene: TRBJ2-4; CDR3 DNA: TGTGCCACCAGCAGAGATCAGGTGGGGCCAGCCATTCAGTACTTC; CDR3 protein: CATSRDQVGPAIQYF
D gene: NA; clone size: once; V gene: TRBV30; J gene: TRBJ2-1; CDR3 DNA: TGTGCCTGGAGTGTGGAGGGCTACAATGAGCAGTTCTTC; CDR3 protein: CAWSVEGYNEQFF
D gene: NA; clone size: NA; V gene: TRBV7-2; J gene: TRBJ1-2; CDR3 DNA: TGTGCCAGCAGCGGGCCGGACAGTAACTATGGCTACACCTTC; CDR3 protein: CASSGPDSNYGYTF
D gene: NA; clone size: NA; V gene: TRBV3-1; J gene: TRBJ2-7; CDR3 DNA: TGTGCCAGCAGCCGCGAATCTGCCGCCTACGGGCAGTACTTC; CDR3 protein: CASSRESAAYGQYF
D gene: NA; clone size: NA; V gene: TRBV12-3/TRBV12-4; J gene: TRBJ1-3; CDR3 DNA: TGTGCCAGCAGAGGACGGAGCTCTGGAAACACCATATATTTT; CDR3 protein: CASRGRSSGNTIYF
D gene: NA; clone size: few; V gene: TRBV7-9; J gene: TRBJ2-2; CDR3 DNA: TGTGCCAGCAGCTTAATCACACCCCAAAGGGGGCTGTTTTTT; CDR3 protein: CASSLITPQRGLFF
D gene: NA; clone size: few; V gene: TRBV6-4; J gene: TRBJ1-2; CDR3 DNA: TGTGCCAGCAGTGACTCGAAACTCCCGGGGGCAGGCTATGGCTACACCTTC; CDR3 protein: CASSDSKLPGAGYGYTF
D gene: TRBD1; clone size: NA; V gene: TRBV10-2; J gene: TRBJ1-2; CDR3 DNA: TGCGCCAGCAGCCCGGGACAGGCCTATGGCTACACCTTC; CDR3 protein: CASSPGQAYGYTF
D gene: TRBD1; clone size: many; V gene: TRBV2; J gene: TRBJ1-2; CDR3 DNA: TGTGCCAGCAATAGACAGGGGCCGGGCTACACCTTC; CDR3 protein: CASNRQGPGYTF
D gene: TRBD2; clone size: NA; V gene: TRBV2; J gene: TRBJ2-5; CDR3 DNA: TGTGCCAGCAGCTTTGGGGCTAGCGGGGAAAAGACCCAGTACTTC; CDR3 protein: CASSFGASGEKTQYF
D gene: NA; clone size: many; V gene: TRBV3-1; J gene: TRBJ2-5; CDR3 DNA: TGTGCCAGCAGTCGGACAGTCGGAGAGACCCAGTACTTC; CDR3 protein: CASSRTVGETQYF
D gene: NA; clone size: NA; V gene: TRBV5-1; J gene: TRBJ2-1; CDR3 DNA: TGCGCCAGCAGCTTGGCGGCGGCTGAGCAGTTCTTC; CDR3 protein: CASSLAAAEQFF
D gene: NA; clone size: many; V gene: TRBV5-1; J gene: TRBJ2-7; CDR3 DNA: TGCGCCAGCAGCTCGCGGGACACCCGAAGGTCTTACGAGCAGTACTTC; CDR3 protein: CASSSRDTRRSYEQYF
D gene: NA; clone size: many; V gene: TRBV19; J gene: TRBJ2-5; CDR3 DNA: TGTGCCACCGACACCGGAAACCAAGAGACCCAGTACTTC; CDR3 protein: CATDTGNQETQYF
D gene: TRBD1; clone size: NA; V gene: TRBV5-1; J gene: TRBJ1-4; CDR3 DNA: TGCGCCAGCAGCGAACAGGGGGTTAATGAAAAACTGTCTTTT; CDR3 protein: CASSEQGVNEKLSF
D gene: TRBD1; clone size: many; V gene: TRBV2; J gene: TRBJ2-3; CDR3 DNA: TGTGCCAGCAGTGCAATGTCAGCTCCAGGGGGCGATACGCAGTATTTT; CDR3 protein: CASSAMSAPGGDTQYF
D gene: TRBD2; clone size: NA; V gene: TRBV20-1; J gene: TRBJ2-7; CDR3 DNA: TGCAGTGCTAGAGTAGAGGAGGGACTAGCGGGAGTCGAGCAGTACTTC; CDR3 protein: CSARVEEGLAGVEQYF
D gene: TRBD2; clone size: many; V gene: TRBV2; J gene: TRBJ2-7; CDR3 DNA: TGTGCCAGCAGCAGCGGGATCTACGAGCAGTACTTC; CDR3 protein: CASSSGIYEQYF
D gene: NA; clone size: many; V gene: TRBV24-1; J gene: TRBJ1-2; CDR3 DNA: TGTGCCACCAGTGATTCCCAGTTCTATGGCTACACCTTC; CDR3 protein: CATSDSQFYGYTF
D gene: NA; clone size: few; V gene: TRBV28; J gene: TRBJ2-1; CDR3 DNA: TGTGCCAGCAGAGGGTACTCCTTGCCTTACAATGAGCAGTTCTTC; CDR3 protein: CASRGYSLPYNEQFF
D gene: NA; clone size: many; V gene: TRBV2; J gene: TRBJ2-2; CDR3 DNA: TGTGCCAGCAGCCTCGGGTGGGTCGGGGAGCTGTTTTTT; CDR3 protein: CASSLGWVGELFF
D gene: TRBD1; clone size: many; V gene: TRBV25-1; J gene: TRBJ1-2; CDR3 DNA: TGTGCCAGCAGTGCACCAGGCGCGACAGGGACCTATGGCTACACCTTC; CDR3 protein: CASSAPGATGTYGYTF
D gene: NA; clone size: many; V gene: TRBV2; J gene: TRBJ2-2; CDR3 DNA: TGTGCCAGCAAAGAAGAGGCCGGGGAGCTGTTTTTT; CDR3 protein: CASKEEAGELFF
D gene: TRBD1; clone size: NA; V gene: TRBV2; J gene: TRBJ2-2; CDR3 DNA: TGTGCCAGTGACATACAGGGGACGGCCGGGGAGCTGTTTTTT; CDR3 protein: CASDIQGTAGELFF
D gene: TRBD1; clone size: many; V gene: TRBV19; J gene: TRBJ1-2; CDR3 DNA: TGTGCCAGTAGTCGACAGGGGAGCTCCTATGGCTACACCTTC; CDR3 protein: CASSRQGSSYGYTF
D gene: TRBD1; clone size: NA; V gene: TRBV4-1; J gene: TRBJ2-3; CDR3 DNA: TGCGCCAGCAGCCGGCAACCCCGGACAGGGGAAGATACGCAGTATTTT; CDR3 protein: CASSRQPRTGEDTQYF
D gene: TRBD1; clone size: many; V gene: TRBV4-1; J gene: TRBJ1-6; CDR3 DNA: TGCGCCAGCAACCGGGACAGGGACTCACCCCTCCACTTT; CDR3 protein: CASNRDRDSPLHF
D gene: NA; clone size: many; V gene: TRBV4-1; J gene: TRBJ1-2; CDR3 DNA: TGCGCCAGCAGCCAATCCGACGATTATGGCTACACCTTC; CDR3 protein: CASSQSDDYGYTF
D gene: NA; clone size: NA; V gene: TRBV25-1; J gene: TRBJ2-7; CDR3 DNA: TGTGCCAGCAGTGGGGCGCCGTCCTACGAGCAGTACTTC; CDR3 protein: CASSGAPSYEQYF
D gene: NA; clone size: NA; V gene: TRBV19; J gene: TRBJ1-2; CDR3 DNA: TGTGCCAGTGAAGGGGAAGGCTACACCTTC; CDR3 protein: CASEGEGYTF
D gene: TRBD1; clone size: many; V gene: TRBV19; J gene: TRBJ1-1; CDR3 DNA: TGTGCCAGTAGTTCGGGACAGCGAATGAACACTGAAGCTTTCTTT; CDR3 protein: CASSSGQRMNTEAFF
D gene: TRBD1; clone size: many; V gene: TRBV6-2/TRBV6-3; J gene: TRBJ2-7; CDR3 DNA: TGTGCCAGCATTCCTAGCCGGGACAGGATCTACGAGCAGTACTTC; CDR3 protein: CASIPSRDRIYEQYF
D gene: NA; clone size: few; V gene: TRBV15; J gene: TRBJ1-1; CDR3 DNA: TGTGCCACCAGCGGGCTAGACAGCATGAACACTGAAGCTTTCTTT; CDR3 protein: CATSGLDSMNTEAFF
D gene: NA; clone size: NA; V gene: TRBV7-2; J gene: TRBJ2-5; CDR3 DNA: TGTGCCAGCAGCTTAGGCAGGGTACAAGAGACCCAGTACTTC; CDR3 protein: CASSLGRVQETQYF
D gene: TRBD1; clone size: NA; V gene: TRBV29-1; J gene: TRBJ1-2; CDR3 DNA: TGCAGCGTGGAGGGACAGCCTTATGGCTACACCTTC; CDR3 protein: CSVEGQPYGYTF
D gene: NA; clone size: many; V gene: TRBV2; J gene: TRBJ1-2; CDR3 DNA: TGTGCCAGCGCGGTACTGTTGAACTATGGCTACACCTTC; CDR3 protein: CASAVLLNYGYTF
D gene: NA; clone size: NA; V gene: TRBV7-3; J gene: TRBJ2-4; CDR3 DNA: TGTGCCAGCAGCCACCCCCGATACTTC; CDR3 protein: CASSHPRYF